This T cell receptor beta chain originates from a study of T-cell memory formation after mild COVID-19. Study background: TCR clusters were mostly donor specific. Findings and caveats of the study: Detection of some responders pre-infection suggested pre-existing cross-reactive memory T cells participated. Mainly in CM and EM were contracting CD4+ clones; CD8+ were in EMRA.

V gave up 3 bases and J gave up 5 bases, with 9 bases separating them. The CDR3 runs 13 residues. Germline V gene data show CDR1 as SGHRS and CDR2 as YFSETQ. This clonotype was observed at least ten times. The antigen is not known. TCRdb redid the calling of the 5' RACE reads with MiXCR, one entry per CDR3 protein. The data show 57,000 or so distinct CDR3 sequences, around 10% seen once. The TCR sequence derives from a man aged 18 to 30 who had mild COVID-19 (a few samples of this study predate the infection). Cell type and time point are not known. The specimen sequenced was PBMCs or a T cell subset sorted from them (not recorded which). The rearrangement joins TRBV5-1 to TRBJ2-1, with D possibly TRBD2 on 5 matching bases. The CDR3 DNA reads TGCGCCAGCAGCTCGTTCGGGGACAATGAGCAGTTCTTC. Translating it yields CASSSFGDNEQFF.